The T cell receptor (beta chain) under discussion was sequenced for a study of shared clonotypes between healthy human individuals. As for the study in general: Each donor's CD4 naive and CD4 memory cells filled three plates apiece, CD8 naive two, and CD8 memory one.

Whole-study results and caveats: Represented diversity, genetic and exposure-history alike, was limited by few donors.

The CDR3 runs to 14 residues. The V gene lost 3 bases and the J gene lost 3 bases, with 12 bases spanning the gap. CDR1 and CDR2 (germline): MDHEN, SYDVKM. As to this clone: Its cognate antigen is unknown.

For each subset, genomic DNA was distributed in equal portions over several immunoSEQ plates. The protocol was immunoSEQ multiplex PCR, while the TCRdb copy is restricted to in-frame clones and leaves out a portion. The sample has more than 1,200,000 clones; approximately 98.5% are singletons. A CD45RA-negative memory subset and a CD45RA+ naive subset were separated from the CD4+ cells. The V gene is TRBV28, the J gene TRBJ2-7; tentatively, D is TRBD2 (5 bases). The sequenced sample was naive CD4+ T cells sorted from blood. Subset indicated: CD45RA+ positively selected. The receptor was isolated from a man aged 30 to 39 in good health. The CDR3 spells CASSFPGSVYEQYF. The DNA of the CDR3 is TGTGCCAGCAGTTTTCCGGGATCCGTCTACGAGCAGTACTTC.